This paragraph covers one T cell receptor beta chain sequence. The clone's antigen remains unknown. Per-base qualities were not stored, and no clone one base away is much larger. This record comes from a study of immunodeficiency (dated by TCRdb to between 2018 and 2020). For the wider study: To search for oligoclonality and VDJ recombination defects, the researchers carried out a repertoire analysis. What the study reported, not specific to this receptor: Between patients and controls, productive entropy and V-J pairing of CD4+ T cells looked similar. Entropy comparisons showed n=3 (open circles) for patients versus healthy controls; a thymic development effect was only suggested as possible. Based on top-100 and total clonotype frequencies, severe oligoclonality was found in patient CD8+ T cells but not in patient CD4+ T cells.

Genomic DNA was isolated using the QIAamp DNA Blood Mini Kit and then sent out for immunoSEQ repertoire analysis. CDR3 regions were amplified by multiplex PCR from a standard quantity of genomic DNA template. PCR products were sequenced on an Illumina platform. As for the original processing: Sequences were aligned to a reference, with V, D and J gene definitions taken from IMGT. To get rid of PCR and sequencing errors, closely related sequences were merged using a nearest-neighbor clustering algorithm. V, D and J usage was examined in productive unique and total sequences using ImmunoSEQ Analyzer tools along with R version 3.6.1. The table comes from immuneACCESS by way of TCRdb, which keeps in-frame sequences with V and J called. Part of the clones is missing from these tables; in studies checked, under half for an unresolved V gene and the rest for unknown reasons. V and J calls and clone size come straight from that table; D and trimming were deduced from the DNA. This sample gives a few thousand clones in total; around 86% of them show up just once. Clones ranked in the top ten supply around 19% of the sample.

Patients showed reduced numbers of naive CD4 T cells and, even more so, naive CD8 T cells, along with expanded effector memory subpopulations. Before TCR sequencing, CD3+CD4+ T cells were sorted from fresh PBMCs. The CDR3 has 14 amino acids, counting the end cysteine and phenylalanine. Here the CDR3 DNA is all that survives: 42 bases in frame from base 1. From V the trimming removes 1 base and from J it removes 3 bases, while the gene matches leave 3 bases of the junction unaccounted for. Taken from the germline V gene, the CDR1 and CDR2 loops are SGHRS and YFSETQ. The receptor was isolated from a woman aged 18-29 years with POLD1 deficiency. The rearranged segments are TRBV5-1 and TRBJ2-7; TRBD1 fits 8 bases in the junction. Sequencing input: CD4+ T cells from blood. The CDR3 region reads CASSLLQGDYEQYF. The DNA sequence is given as TGCGCCAGCAGCTTGCTACAGGGGGACTACGAGCAGTACTTC.